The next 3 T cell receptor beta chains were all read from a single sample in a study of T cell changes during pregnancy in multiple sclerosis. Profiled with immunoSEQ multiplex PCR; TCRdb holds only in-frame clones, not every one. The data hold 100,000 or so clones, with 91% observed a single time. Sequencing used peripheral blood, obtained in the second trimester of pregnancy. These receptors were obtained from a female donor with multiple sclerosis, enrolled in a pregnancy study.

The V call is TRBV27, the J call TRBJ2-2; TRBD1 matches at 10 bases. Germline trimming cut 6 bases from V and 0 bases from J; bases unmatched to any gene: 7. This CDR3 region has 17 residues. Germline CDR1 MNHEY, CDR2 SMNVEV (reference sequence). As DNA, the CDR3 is TGTGCCAGCAGGAGGGACAGGGGAAGTGCGAACACCGGGGAGCTGTTTTTT. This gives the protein CASRRDRGSANTGELFF.

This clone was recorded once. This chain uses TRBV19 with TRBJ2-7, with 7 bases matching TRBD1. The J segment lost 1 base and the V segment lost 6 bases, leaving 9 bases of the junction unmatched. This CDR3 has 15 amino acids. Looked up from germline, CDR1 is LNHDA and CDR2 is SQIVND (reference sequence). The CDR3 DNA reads TGTGCCAGTAGGGCTCCAGGGGGACGATCCTACGAGCAGTACTTC. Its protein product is CASRAPGGRSYEQYF.

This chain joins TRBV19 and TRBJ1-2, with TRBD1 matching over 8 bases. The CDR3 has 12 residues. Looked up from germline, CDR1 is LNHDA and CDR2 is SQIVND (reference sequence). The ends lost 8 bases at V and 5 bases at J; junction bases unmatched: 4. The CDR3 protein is CASQGARYGYTF. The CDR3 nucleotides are TGTGCCAGTCAGGGGGCACGATATGGCTACACCTTC.